The T cell receptor (beta chain) under discussion was sequenced for a study of control samples from healthy donors and cancer patients. The germline V gene has CDR1 MNHNY and CDR2 SVGAGI (reference sequence). The junction had 10 bases not matched to a gene; V was cut back by 8 bases and J by 6 bases. The CDR3 loop spans 14 amino acids. The method was immunoSEQ multiplex PCR; TCRdb's version includes in-frame clones alone and lacks a portion of them. This sample carries more than 95,000 clones, roughly 87% of them seen once, and the ten largest clones take around 1.8%. Sample: blood. This clonotype was sampled from a man between 18 and 35 years old in good health. The chain combines TRBV6-6 with TRBJ2-7; 10 nucleotides match TRBD2. The CDR3 DNA sequence: TGTGCCAGCGGCGCTTCTAGCGGGAGTGGCGAGCAGTACTTC. This sequence encodes CASGASSGSGEQYF.